These 16 T cell receptor beta chains came from one sample sequenced in a study of regulatory T cells in long-lasting Graves disease. Construction of the TCR beta libraries employed iRepertoire HTBI primers in conjunction with Arm-PCR of CDR3 regions. TCRdb reprocessed the multiplex PCR reads with MiXCR, giving one entry per CDR3 protein. Of 500,000 to 800,000 distinct CDR3 sequences listed, about 30% are singletons. Regarding time point: persistent/refractory GD, antithyroid drugs over 5 years with positive TRAb. From PBMCs, RNA was extracted and then used to make the TCR library. This specimen consisted of peripheral blood mononuclear cells (PBMCs), obtained when the disease was refractory, from a patient treated with antithyroid drugs. The receptors shown here come from a female donor with Graves disease.

This clonotype appeared a single time. The chain joins TRBV6-1 to TRBJ1-6; no definite D call. CDR1 is MNHNS and CDR2 is SASEGT in the germline V gene. Deletions cut 8 bases from V and 0 bases from J, with 8 bases between. The CDR3 runs 14 residues. The CDR3 reads CASGRSSYNSPLHF. The CDR3 DNA follows: TGTGCCAGCGGTCGGAGCTCCTATAATTCACCCCTCCACTTT.

The V gene is TRBV5-4, the J gene TRBJ1-1; D is undetermined. Germline-derived CDR1 and CDR2 are SGHNT and YYREEE (reference sequence). The CDR3 runs to 14 residues. The germline V and J ends were trimmed by 4 bases and 1 base, with 11 bases remaining between them. Here the CDR3 DNA reads TGTGCCAGCAGCAGACGGACGCCGAACACTGAAGCTTTCTTT. Translation gives CASSRRTPNTEAFF. The full variable domain, completed using reference TRBV5-4 and TRBJ1-1, is ETGVTQSPTHLIKTRGQQVTLRCSSQSGHNTVSWYQQALGQGPQFIFQYYREEENGRGNFPPRFSGLQFPNYSSELNVNALELDDSALYLCASSRRTPNTEAFFGQGTRLTVV.

In this sample, this clonotype turned up a few times. The chain uses TRBV6-5 and TRBJ1-4; D perhaps matches TRBD1 (6 bases). Trimming cost V 0 bases and J 4 bases, with 15 bases left between them. The CDR3 covers 17 residues. The V gene's germline CDR1 is MNHEY and CDR2 SVGAGI. CDR3 DNA sequence: TGTGCCAGCAGTTACTCGGCCTGGACAGCGGTTAATGAAAAACTGTTTTTT. Translation gives CASSYSAWTAVNEKLFF.

V and J are TRBV19 and TRBJ2-6; no clear D. Germline lookup yields CDR1 LNHDA and CDR2 SQIVND (reference sequence). The CDR3 has 15 residues. V lost 6 bases and J lost 0, with 9 bases in between. This CDR3 is CASSPGISGANVLTF. In DNA form, the CDR3 reads TGTGCCAGTAGCCCAGGAATCTCTGGGGCCAACGTCCTGACTTTC. The full variable domain, with the rest looked up from reference TRBV19 and TRBJ2-6, is DGGITQSPKYLFRKEGQNVTLSCEQNLNHDAMYWYRQDPGQGLRLIYYSQIVNDFQKGDIAEGYSVSREKKESFPLTVTSAQKNPTAFYLCASSPGISGANVLTFGAGSRLTVL.

This chain connects TRBV20-1 to TRBJ2-3, with 11 bases lining up with TRBD2. The germline gives CDR1 DFQATT, CDR2 SNEGSKA (reference sequence). The J segment lost 1 base and the V segment lost 3 bases, leaving 6 bases of the junction unmatched. This CDR3 comprises 16 residues. As DNA, the CDR3 is TGCAGTGCTAGTTGGGGACTAGCGGTGGGCACAGATACGCAGTATTTT. Translation: CSASWGLAVGTDTQYF.

The CDR3 region has the DNA TGCGCCAGCAGCCAAACTAACATGGGACTAGCGGGAGGCGAGACCCAGTACTTC. Translating gives CASSQTNMGLAGGETQYF. This chain uses TRBV4-1 with TRBJ2-5; 15 nucleotides align to TRBD2. Germline CDR1 and CDR2: MGHRA and YSYEKL. V was pared by 2 bases and J by 5 bases, with 9 bases of the junction left unmatched. The CDR3 consists of 18 residues.

This clonotype appeared a few times. The rearrangement joins TRBV7-9 to TRBJ1-2; 8 bases match TRBD1. Germline V gene sequence: CDR1 SEHNR, CDR2 FQNEAQ (reference sequence). The V segment lost 3 bases and the J segment 8 bases; nucleotides outside the gene matches: 14. There are 16 residues in the CDR3. The CDR3 here is CASSLPGGATLGGYTF. The CDR3 bases are TGTGCCAGCAGCTTGCCAGGGGGCGCGACGTTGGGGGGCTACACCTTC. The full variable domain, with the rest looked up from reference TRBV7-9 and TRBJ1-2, is DTGVSQNPRHKITKRGQNVTFRCDPISEHNRLYWYRQTLGQGPEFLTYFQNEAQLEKSRLLSDRFSAERPKGSFSTLEIQRTEQGDSAMYLCASSLPGGATLGGYTFGSGTRLTVV.

This chain links TRBV30 with TRBJ2-7; D tentatively fits TRBD1 or TRBD2 (5 bases each). The V end was cut by 5 bases, the J end by 9 bases, with 17 bases between. The germline CDR1 and CDR2 sequences are GTSNPN and SVGIG (reference sequence). The CDR3 contains 12 residues. As DNA, the CDR3 is TGTGCCTGGGGAATCTCGGGACGCCCGCAGTACTTC. This translates into CAWGISGRPQYF. The full variable domain, its missing parts supplied by reference TRBV30 and TRBJ2-7, is SQTIHQWPATLVQPVGSPLSLECTVEGTSNPNLYWYRQAAGRGLQLLFYSVGIGQISSEVPQNLSASRPQDRQFILSSKKLLLSDSGFYLCAWGISGRPQYFGPGTRLTVT.

This rearrangement joins TRBV20-1 to TRBJ1-6; 8 bases are shared with TRBD1. CDR3 size: 16 residues. After removal of 3 bases from V and 0 bases from J, the junction contained 4 bases not matched to a gene. The V gene's germline CDR1 is DFQATT and CDR2 SNEGSKA (reference sequence). The CDR3 DNA reads TGCAGTGCTAGGGGGGACAGGAGCTCCTATAATTCACCCCTCCACTTT. Translated: CSARGDRSSYNSPLHF.

This rearrangement joins TRBV29-1 to TRBJ1-5, with unresolved D. Germline V gene data show CDR1 as SQVTM and CDR2 as ANQGSEA. There are 13 residues in the CDR3. V lost 4 bases to trimming and J lost 3 bases, with 10 bases between them. The CDR3 here is CSVVDANNQPQHF. The CDR3 DNA follows: TGCAGCGTTGTGGACGCTAACAATCAGCCCCAGCATTTT.

This clonotype has a handful of counts. V is TRBV3-1 and J is TRBJ1-2; TRBD1 matches at 8 bases. The CDR3 consists of 15 residues. Germline V gene data show CDR1 as LGHDT and CDR2 as YNNKEL (reference sequence). V shed 0 bases and J 7 bases; nucleotides not matched to a gene: 7. The CDR3 loop is CASSQEIGQGAGYTF. The CDR3 DNA reads as TGTGCCAGCAGCCAAGAAATTGGTCAGGGGGCTGGCTACACCTTC.

With regard to this clonotype: A much more abundant neighbour one base away suggests this may be a read error. The V gene is TRBV12-3 or TRBV12-4, the J gene TRBJ1-5; TRBD1 might be the D (5 bases). V was pared by 5 bases and J by 5 bases, with 13 bases between. The CDR3 has 14 amino acids. CDR3 in DNA: TGTGCCAGCAGTCTTGGGACCTCCTATCAGCCCCAGCATTTT. Protein: CASSLGTSYQPQHF.

A few counts support this clonotype. This sequence joins TRBV18 and TRBJ1-2, with no clear D. CDR3 length: 12 amino acids. V was pared by 2 bases and J by 8 bases, with 9 bases between. The germline V gene encodes CDR1 KGHSH and CDR2 LQKENI. The CDR3 region is CASSPSDSGYTF. In DNA, the CDR3 is TGTGCCAGCTCACCATCGGATTCGGGCTACACCTTC.

This chain uses TRBV5-1 with TRBJ1-1; D is unresolved. The V end lost 4 bases, the J end lost 5 bases, and 15 bases lay between the germline ends. The length of the CDR3 is 14 residues. Germline CDR1 SGHRS, CDR2 YFSETQ. This chain's CDR3 is CASSDEAGWTEAFF. The CDR3 DNA reads as TGCGCCAGCAGCGACGAGGCGGGTTGGACTGAAGCTTTCTTT. The full variable domain, its missing parts supplied by reference TRBV5-1 and TRBJ1-1, is KAGVTQTPRYLIKTRGQQVTLSCSPISGHRSVSWYQQTPGQGLQFLFEYFSETQRNKGNFPGRFSGRQFSNSRSEMNVSTLELGDSALYLCASSDEAGWTEAFFGQGTRLTVV.

The V call is TRBV20-1, the J call TRBJ2-5, with TRBD2 matching 12 bases. The V gene end was trimmed by 6 bases and the J gene end by 1 base; junction bases not matched to a gene: 3. Germline-derived CDR1 and CDR2 are DFQATT and SNEGSKA (reference sequence). This CDR3 spans 14 amino acids. The CDR3 loop is CSAQLAGGQETQYF. The DNA of the CDR3 is TGCAGTGCCCAACTAGCGGGGGGCCAAGAGACCCAGTACTTC.

This clonotype was recorded a few times. The rearrangement joins TRBV19 to TRBJ1-1; TRBD1 is a possible D gene (5 bases). The CDR3 totals 12 residues. CDR1 and CDR2 from the germline V gene are LNHDA and SQIVND (reference sequence). The V end lost 7 bases, the J end lost 7 bases, and 13 bases lay between the germline ends. CDR3 coding DNA: TGTGCCAGTATAGGACAAACCGATGAAGCTTTCTTT. It codes for CASIGQTDEAFF.